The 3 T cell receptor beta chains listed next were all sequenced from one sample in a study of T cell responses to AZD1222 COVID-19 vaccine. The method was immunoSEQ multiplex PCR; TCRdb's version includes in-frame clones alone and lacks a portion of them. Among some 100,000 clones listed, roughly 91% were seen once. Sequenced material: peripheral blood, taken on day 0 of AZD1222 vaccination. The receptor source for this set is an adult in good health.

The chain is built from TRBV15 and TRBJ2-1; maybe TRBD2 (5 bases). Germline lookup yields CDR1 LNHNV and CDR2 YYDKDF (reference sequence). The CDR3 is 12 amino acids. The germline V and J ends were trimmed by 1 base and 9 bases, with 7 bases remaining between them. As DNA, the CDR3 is TGTGCCACCAGCAGAGCTGGGAGTGAGCAGTTCTTC. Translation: CATSRAGSEQFF.

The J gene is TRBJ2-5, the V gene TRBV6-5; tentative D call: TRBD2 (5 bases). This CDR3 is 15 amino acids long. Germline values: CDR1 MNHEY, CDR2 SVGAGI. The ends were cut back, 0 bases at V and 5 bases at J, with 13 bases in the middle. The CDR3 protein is CASSYSRGLGETQYF. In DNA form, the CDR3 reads TGTGCCAGCAGTTACTCGAGAGGGTTAGGGGAGACCCAGTACTTC.

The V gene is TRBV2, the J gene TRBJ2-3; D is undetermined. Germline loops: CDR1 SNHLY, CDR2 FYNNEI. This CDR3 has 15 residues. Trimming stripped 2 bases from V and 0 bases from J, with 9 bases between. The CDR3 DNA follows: TGTGCCAGCAGTGAAAGGGTTAGGAGCACAGATACGCAGTATTTT. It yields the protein CASSERVRSTDTQYF. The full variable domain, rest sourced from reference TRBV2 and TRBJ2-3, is EPEVTQTPSHQVTQMGQEVILRCVPISNHLYFYWYRQILGQKVEFLVSFYNNEISEKSEIFDDQFSVERPDGSNFTLKIRSTKLEDSAMYFCASSERVRSTDTQYFGPGTRLTVL.